These T cell receptor beta chains were read from a single sample in a study of T cell responses to AZD1222 COVID-19 vaccine. Sequenced by immunoSEQ multiplex PCR; TCRdb stores in-frame clones only, minus some. The table lists around 78,000 clones, around four fifths of them singletons, with 2.5% to 3% in the top ten. This specimen was peripheral blood, taken on day 0 of AZD1222 vaccination. The receptors originated from an adult in good health. Both conserved end residues are part of each CDR3.

>TRBJ2-5|TRBV9
CASSVGGLTYQETQYF
>TRBJ1-1|TRBV27
CASSLLEPRAEAFF
>TRBJ2-3|TRBV29-1
CSAEQREGITDTQYF
>TRBJ2-1|TRBV7-6
CASSLEAVLSYNEQFF
>TRBJ2-1|TRBV7-3
CASSLAGAYNEQFF
>TRBJ2-2|TRBV11-2
CASSPGLAGEPGELFF
>TRBJ2-7|TRBV6-2/TRBV6-3
CASSPRTATYEQYF
>TRBJ2-7|TRBV7-2
CASSPDSTGSYEQYF
>TRBJ2-1|TRBV24-1
CATSDLYVNEQFF
>TRBJ1-1|TRBV3-1/TRBV3-2
CASSHGRTGWNTEAFF
>TRBJ2-7|TRBV7-8
CASSLGGSNNEQYF
>TRBJ2-7|TRBV7-2
CASSRTGTGVYEQYF
>TRBJ2-7|TRBV3-1/TRBV3-2
CASSLTKGPLPSYEQYF
>TRBJ1-2|TRBV4-3
CASSQGARWQGVNGYTF